Listed below are T cell receptor beta chains from one sample, sequenced in a study of human T cells and chemical hapten exposure. TCRdb ran MiXCR on the RACE reads and lists one entry per CDR3 protein. The sample lists tens of thousands of distinct CDR3 sequences, about 9.3% occurring once. This sample comprised whole blood, obtained in connection with sensitization to the hapten diphenylcyclopropenone (DPC). The source is a woman aged 40 to 49 with alopecia areata. Some clones in this sample may be carry-over from other donors' samples. CDR3s include the opening cysteine and the closing phenylalanine or tryptophan. A D gene is named only where the DNA matches it firmly. Only some rows state a clone size, as once, few, many or a class for expanded clones.

J: TRBJ2-3; V: TRBV28; size: many; D: TRBD2; CDR3: CASRWRGATDTQYF; DNA: TGTGCCAGCAGATGGCGGGGGGCCACAGATACGCAGTATTTT
J: TRBJ2-7; V: TRBV7-2; size: many; D: TRBD2; CDR3: CASSLMQLAGSYEQYF; DNA: TGTGCCAGCAGCTTAATGCAGCTAGCGGGTTCCTACGAGCAGTACTTC
J: TRBJ1-5; V: TRBV4-2; size: many; D: -; CDR3: CASSQDPGGNQPQHF; DNA: TGTGCCAGCAGCCAAGACCCAGGGGGCAATCAGCCCCAGCATTTT
J: TRBJ2-3; V: TRBV12-3/TRBV12-4; size: few; D: TRBD1; CDR3: CASRPRGPSTDTQYF; DNA: TGTGCCAGCAGGCCCAGGGGGCCTAGCACAGATACGCAGTATTTT
J: TRBJ2-7; V: TRBV12-3/TRBV12-4; size: -; D: TRBD1; CDR3: CASSFRQGAYEQYF; DNA: TGTGCCAGCAGTTTTCGACAGGGTGCCTACGAGCAGTACTTC
J: TRBJ1-4; V: TRBV28; size: many; D: -; CDR3: CASSLSHKRFF; DNA: TGTGCCAGCAGTTTATCACACAAGCGCTTTTTT
J: TRBJ1-3; V: TRBV30; size: many; D: -; CDR3: CAWSAVGGLGNTIYF; DNA: TGTGCCTGGAGTGCCGTCGGGGGGCTAGGAAACACCATATATTTT
J: TRBJ2-7; V: TRBV7-6; size: many; D: TRBD2; CDR3: CASSRGLGTLRSYEQYF; DNA: TGTGCCAGCAGCCGGGGACTAGGGACGCTCCGCTCCTACGAGCAGTACTTC
J: TRBJ2-2; V: TRBV4-2; size: many; D: -; CDR3: CASSQNAGAPGELFF; DNA: TGTGCCAGCAGCCAGAACGCAGGGGCCCCCGGGGAGCTGTTTTTT
J: TRBJ1-1; V: TRBV6-2/TRBV6-3; size: many; D: -; CDR3: CASRPTGMNTEAFF; DNA: TGTGCCAGCAGGCCCACAGGCATGAACACTGAAGCTTTCTTT
J: TRBJ2-4; V: TRBV24-1; size: -; D: -; CDR3: CATSAGGKNIQYF; DNA: TGTGCCACCAGTGCAGGCGGAAAAAACATTCAGTACTTC
J: TRBJ2-5; V: TRBV12-3/TRBV12-4; size: few; D: -; CDR3: CASSLHRSQETQYF; DNA: TGTGCCAGCAGTTTACATCGAAGTCAAGAGACCCAGTACTTC
J: TRBJ1-1; V: TRBV4-2; size: many; D: -; CDR3: CASSQDWVGDTEAFF; DNA: TGTGCCAGCAGCCAAGATTGGGTGGGGGACACTGAAGCTTTCTTT
J: TRBJ2-5; V: TRBV7-6; size: few; D: TRBD2; CDR3: CASSRGEQETQYF; DNA: TGTGCCAGCAGCCGGGGGGAACAAGAGACCCAGTACTTC
J: TRBJ2-3; V: TRBV10-3; size: -; D: -; CDR3: CAISAGRETDTQYF; DNA: TGTGCCATCAGTGCCGGCAGGGAAACAGATACGCAGTATTTT
J: TRBJ2-7; V: TRBV20-1; size: -; D: -; CDR3: CSASYDPRSEAYEQYF; DNA: TGCAGTGCTAGTTACGACCCCCGGAGTGAGGCCTACGAGCAGTACTTC
J: TRBJ1-1; V: TRBV6-1; size: many; D: -; CDR3: CASNRGGENTEAFF; DNA: TGTGCCAGCAATCGAGGTGGGGAGAACACTGAAGCTTTCTTT
J: TRBJ1-6; V: TRBV7-9; size: few; D: TRBD1; CDR3: CASSASGGTSSPLHF; DNA: TGTGCCAGCAGCGCATCAGGGGGAACGTCTTCACCCCTCCACTTT
J: TRBJ2-2; V: TRBV6-2/TRBV6-3; size: -; D: -; CDR3: CASRKSRATGELFF; DNA: TGTGCCAGCAGGAAATCTAGGGCCACCGGGGAGCTGTTTTTT
J: TRBJ1-2; V: TRBV6-1; size: many; D: -; CDR3: CASSEVNGDPNYGYTF; DNA: TGTGCCAGCAGTGAAGTGAATGGGGACCCAAACTATGGCTACACCTTC
J: TRBJ1-2; V: TRBV20-1; size: -; D: -; CDR3: CSAREGAQVLSYGYTF; DNA: TGCAGTGCTAGAGAGGGCGCGCAGGTCCTATCCTATGGCTACACCTTC
J: TRBJ2-6; V: TRBV28; size: many; D: -; CDR3: CASRRETRSGANVLTF; DNA: TGTGCCAGCAGGCGGGAAACCCGCTCTGGGGCCAACGTCCTGACTTTC
J: TRBJ2-1; V: TRBV7-3; size: many; D: TRBD2; CDR3: CASSPRKTSGGYNEQFF; DNA: TGTGCCAGCAGCCCAAGAAAGACTAGCGGGGGATACAATGAGCAGTTCTTC
J: TRBJ1-1; V: TRBV6-2/TRBV6-3; size: few; D: -; CDR3: CASSSRGNTEAFF; DNA: TGTGCCAGCAGTTCCAGGGGAAACACTGAAGCTTTCTTT
J: TRBJ1-2; V: TRBV6-1; size: -; D: -; CDR3: CASSAGIIDYGYTF; DNA: TGTGCCAGCAGTGCCGGGATCATAGACTATGGCTACACCTTC
J: TRBJ2-3; V: TRBV30; size: -; D: TRBD2; CDR3: CAWSIPGLAGGGDF; DNA: TGTGCCTGGAGCATCCCGGGACTAGCGGGGGGCGGCGATTTT
J: TRBJ2-1; V: TRBV11-2; size: many; D: TRBD2; CDR3: CASSLARGGYNEQFF; DNA: TGTGCCAGCAGCTTAGCCCGGGGGGGCTACAATGAGCAGTTCTTC
J: TRBJ1-3; V: TRBV7-9; size: few; D: -; CDR3: CASSLDRLGNTIYF; DNA: TGTGCCAGCAGCTTGGACCGCCTAGGAAACACCATATATTTT
J: TRBJ1-1; V: TRBV29-1; size: many; D: -; CDR3: CSVEVGQAFF; DNA: TGCAGCGTTGAAGTCGGGCAAGCTTTCTTT
J: TRBJ1-1; V: TRBV10-3; size: many; D: -; CDR3: CAISYGQNTEAFF; DNA: TGTGCCATCAGTTACGGACAGAACACTGAAGCTTTCTTT
J: TRBJ1-5; V: TRBV6-2/TRBV6-3; size: -; D: -; CDR3: CASSYSNMRARNQPQHF; DNA: TGTGCCAGCAGTTACTCGAACATGCGGGCGCGCAATCAGCCCCAGCATTTT
J: TRBJ2-1; V: TRBV6-2/TRBV6-3; size: many; D: -; CDR3: CASSYSMGLQLTLYNEQFF; DNA: TGTGCCAGCAGTTACTCGATGGGACTTCAACTTACTCTTTACAATGAGCAGTTCTTC
J: TRBJ1-1; V: TRBV18; size: many; D: -; CDR3: CASSRAENTEAFF; DNA: TGTGCCAGCTCCCGAGCGGAGAACACTGAAGCTTTCTTT
J: TRBJ1-2; V: TRBV3-1; size: -; D: -; CDR3: CASSQPPGNYGYTF; DNA: TGTGCCAGCAGCCAGCCCCCGGGAAACTATGGCTACACCTTC
J: TRBJ2-7; V: TRBV6-6; size: -; D: TRBD1; CDR3: CASSSPTGRSYEQYF; DNA: TGTGCCAGCAGTTCTCCGACAGGGCGCTCCTACGAGCAGTACTTC
J: TRBJ1-4; V: TRBV20-1; size: many; D: -; CDR3: CSASPPGPNEKLFF; DNA: TGCAGTGCTAGTCCCCCAGGGCCGAATGAAAAACTGTTTTTT
J: TRBJ2-1; V: TRBV4-2; size: -; D: -; CDR3: CASSSRDRANNEQFF; DNA: TGTGCCAGCTCTTCACGAGACAGAGCCAACAATGAGCAGTTCTTC
J: TRBJ1-6; V: TRBV27; size: many; D: -; CDR3: CASSFKGTDYPLHF; DNA: TGTGCCAGCAGTTTTAAGGGAACAGACTATCCCCTCCACTTT